The 25 T cell receptor beta chains given below trace back to one sample, sequenced in a study of metastatic and nonmetastatic thyroid tumors. Treatment of any kind had been given to no patient before thyroid surgery. With MiXCR, TCRdb reprocessed the PCR reads. The profile shows some 38,000 clones, about half of them singletons. Sequences were obtained from tumor tissue. Source of these receptors: a male donor with papillary thyroid cancer or a benign thyroid nodule (not recorded which). Some clones in this sample may be carry-over from other donors' samples.

This chain connects TRBV30 to TRBJ2-5, with 7 positions matching TRBD2. The CDR3 is made up of 13 amino acids. The germline gives CDR1 GTSNPN, CDR2 SVGIG (reference sequence). The CDR3, as DNA: TGTGCTTATAGCTGGGAGGGCCTCCGGTCCCAGTACTTC. Amino acids: CAYSWEGLRSQYF. Using reference TRBV30 and TRBJ2-5 for the parts outside the CDR3, the full variable domain is SQTIHQWPATLVQPVGSPLSLECTVEGTSNPNLYWYRQAAGRGLQLLFYSVGIGQISSEVPQNLSASRPQDRQFILSSKKLLLSDSGFYLCAYSWEGLRSQYFGPGTRLLVL.

The chain links TRBV20-1 to TRBJ2-2, with 10 bases that match TRBD2. The CDR3 extends over 14 amino acids. V gave up 5 bases and J gave up 3 bases; unmatched junction bases: 3. Germline CDR1 DFQATT, CDR2 SNEGSKA (reference sequence). In nucleotides, the CDR3 is TGCAGTGCTGAGCGGGAGGGGTACACCGGGGAGCTGTTTTTT. Amino acid sequence: CSAEREGYTGELFF.

The chain employs TRBV5-1 and TRBJ2-2; 7 bases match TRBD1. The CDR3 is 15 amino acids. With 1 base clipped from V and 4 bases from J, the junction kept 4 bases outside the gene matches. The germline V gene has CDR1 SGHRS and CDR2 YFSETQ. CDR3 amino acids: CASSLRGLGTGELFF. Written as DNA, the CDR3 is TGCGCCAGCAGCTTGAGGGGGCTTGGCACCGGGGAGCTGTTTTTT.

The rearrangement links TRBV20-1 to TRBJ2-1; TRBD2 aligns across 15 bases. The V gene end was trimmed by 3 bases and the J gene end by 4 bases; junction bases not matched to a gene: 7. The CDR3 is 17 residues long. Germline values: CDR1 DFQATT, CDR2 SNEGSKA (reference sequence). This CDR3 is CSASDGTSGRSYNEQFF. The CDR3, as DNA: TGCAGTGCTAGCGACGGGACTAGCGGGAGGTCGTACAATGAGCAGTTCTTC.

The chain combines TRBV6-4 with TRBJ2-7, with unresolved D. Deletions cut 6 bases from V and 0 bases from J, with 24 bases between. CDR1 MRHNA and CDR2 SNTAGT come from the germline V gene. This CDR3 spans 18 amino acids. The CDR3 spells CASSQLSGCPCVSYEQYF. CDR3 coding DNA: TGTGCCAGCAGCCAGCTGTCTGGCTGCCCATGCGTCTCCTACGAGCAGTACTTC.

In regard to this clone: At one of its ends the junction is not consistent with the germline gene, which may arise from a read error. The DNA of the CDR3 is TGTGCCAGCGGAGACAGGGGGCTAGGGGAGTTGTTTTTT. Protein product: CASGDRGLGELFF. This chain links TRBV3-1 with TRBJ2-2; 10 nucleotides align to TRBD1. The CDR3 loop spans 13 amino acids. The germline V gene encodes CDR1 LGHDT and CDR2 YNNKEL (reference sequence).

This clone was observed a handful of times. This chain's CDR3 is CASRPGQGGYGYTF. Written as DNA, the CDR3 is TGTGCCAGCAGACCGGGACAGGGGGGCTATGGCTACACCTTC. V gene TRBV2 combines with J gene TRBJ1-2; 11 bases are a match to TRBD1. J lost 4 bases, V lost 6 bases, and 4 bases had no gene match. Per germline, CDR1 SNHLY and CDR2 FYNNEI. The CDR3 contains 14 residues.

CDR3 sequence: CASSSGQGGTEQYF. In DNA form, the CDR3 reads TGTGCCAGCAGTTCCGGACAGGGTGGGACCGAGCAGTACTTC. The chain recombines TRBV12-3 or TRBV12-4 with TRBJ2-7; the match to TRBD1 covers 8 bases. J was trimmed by 6 bases and V by 4 bases; bases with no gene match: 8. CDR3 length equals 14 residues.

The chain combines TRBV4-1 with TRBJ2-5, with TRBD1 identical over 8 bases. Germline-derived CDR1 and CDR2 are MGHRA and YSYEKL. Germline trimming cut 1 base from V and 4 bases from J; bases unmatched to any gene: 5. CDR3 length: 15 residues. CDR3 nucleotides: TGCGCCAGCAGCCAAGGGGACAGGTTGGTAGAGACCCAGTACTTC. Translating gives CASSQGDRLVETQYF.

The chain has TRBV6-1 and TRBJ1-6; possibly TRBD1 for D (5 bases). Deletions cut 1 base from V and 10 bases from J, with 11 bases between. The CDR3 has 14 amino acids. Germline V gene lookup returns CDR1 MNHNS and CDR2 SASEGT. CDR3 bases: TGTGCCAGCAGTGAAGAGGAAGGGGTGTCACCCCTCCACTTT. Its translation: CASSEEEGVSPLHF.

The chain combines TRBV19 with TRBJ1-2; possibly TRBD1 for D (6 bases). The CDR3 sequence is 13 residues long. Germline V gene data show CDR1 as LNHDA and CDR2 as SQIVND (reference sequence). V gave up 3 bases and J gave up 8 bases, with 13 bases separating them. The chain's CDR3 is CASSMDGQNGYTF. The CDR3 DNA reads TGTGCCAGTAGTATGGATGGACAGAACGGCTACACCTTC.

A few counts support this clone. CDR3 loop: CATSDSGQGFYEQYF. CDR3 bases: TGTGCCACCAGTGATTCGGGACAGGGATTCTACGAGCAGTACTTC. The chain has TRBV24-1 and TRBJ2-7; 9 nucleotides match TRBD1. Trimming took 2 bases from V and 3 from J; bases not matched to a gene: 4. Germline V gene sequence: CDR1 KGHDR, CDR2 SFDVKD. This CDR3 has 15 amino acids.

This clone was counted a few times. The V and J genes are TRBV28 and TRBJ2-3; 9 bases agree with TRBD1. The CDR3 spans 17 residues. Germline CDR1 MDHEN, CDR2 SYDVKM. The junction had 9 bases not matched to a gene; V was cut back by 3 bases and J by 2 bases. CDR3 loop: CASSLWDRVSLTDTQYF. The CDR3 region has the DNA TGTGCCAGCAGTTTGTGGGACAGGGTATCCCTCACAGATACGCAGTATTTT.

The chain employs TRBV11-2 and TRBJ2-1; 8 nucleotides line up with TRBD1. The J segment lost 10 bases and the V segment lost 1 base, leaving 6 bases of the junction unmatched. The CDR3 totals 14 residues. Germline values: CDR1 SGHAT, CDR2 FQNNGV. CDR3 protein: CASSLGQGRLEQFF. The CDR3, as DNA: TGTGCCAGCAGCTTAGGACAGGGGCGTTTGGAGCAGTTCTTC.

The chain carries TRBV5-1 and TRBJ2-3, with 9 bases lining up with TRBD1. The length of the CDR3 is 17 residues. CDR1 and CDR2 (germline): SGHRS, YFSETQ. The ends lost 2 bases at V and 0 bases at J; junction bases unmatched: 7. The CDR3 protein is CASSLQGAWDSTDTQYF. The CDR3 DNA reads as TGCGCCAGCAGCTTACAGGGGGCATGGGATAGCACAGATACGCAGTATTTT.

Turning to this clone: The junction departs from the called germline gene at one end, perhaps through a read error. The rearrangement uses TRBV18 and TRBJ1-2; D is possibly TRBD1 (5 bases). The germline V gene has CDR1 KGHSH and CDR2 LQKENI. The CDR3 runs to 13 residues. CDR3 nucleotides: TGTGCCAGCTCACCACTAGAGGTGCAGGGTGAAGCCTTC. It codes for CASSPLEVQGEAF.

The gene calls are TRBV20-1 and TRBJ2-7; TRBD1 matches 7 bases. Germline CDR1 and CDR2: DFQATT and SNEGSKA (reference sequence). The V gene end was trimmed by 4 bases and the J gene end by 0 bases; junction bases not matched to a gene: 6. CDR3 length: 14 amino acids. The CDR3 nucleotides read TGCAGTGCTACCCGGGACAGCATCTCCTACGAGCAGTACTTC. This encodes CSATRDSISYEQYF.

This chain joins TRBV20-1 and TRBJ1-3; 10 bases are shared with TRBD1. The CDR3 runs to 14 residues. Trimming cost V 5 bases and J 6 bases; bases outside gene matches: 7. The germline CDR1 and CDR2 sequences are DFQATT and SNEGSKA (reference sequence). CDR3 DNA: TGCAGTGCTTGGGACAGGGGAAATGAAAACACCATATATTTT. Translation: CSAWDRGNENTIYF.

The rearrangement links TRBV6-1 to TRBJ2-3; 8 positions match TRBD2. The germline gives CDR1 MNHNS, CDR2 SASEGT. Germline trimming cut 6 bases from V and 6 bases from J; bases unmatched to any gene: 14. This CDR3 region has 16 residues. CDR3 sequence: CASSSLPLAGPDTQYF. CDR3 bases: TGTGCCAGCAGCTCTTTGCCTCTAGCGGGCCCTGATACGCAGTATTTT.

The chain employs TRBV19 and TRBJ2-3, with 7 bases matching TRBD2. CDR1 LNHDA and CDR2 SQIVND come from the germline V gene (reference sequence). The CDR3 is made up of 17 amino acids. Trimming took 5 bases from V and 0 from J; bases not matched to a gene: 11. The CDR3 DNA reads TGTGCCAGTAGTTGGGACTATCAGATTGGGAGCACAGATACGCAGTATTTT. Protein: CASSWDYQIGSTDTQYF.

This clone was recorded a few times. This rearrangement joins TRBV20-1 to TRBJ2-7; 7 nucleotides align to TRBD2. The CDR3 is 14 amino acids. Germline V gene data show CDR1 as DFQATT and CDR2 as SNEGSKA (reference sequence). Trimming at V came to 1 base and at J to 2 bases, leaving 5 bases not matched to a gene. The CDR3 nucleotides read TGCAGTGCTAGAGGGGCGGGGGAGGCCTACGAGCAGTACTTC. This codes for CSARGAGEAYEQYF.

This clone was recorded only once. The genes are TRBV20-1 and TRBJ2-5; TRBD2 matches 7 bases. Trimming took 3 bases from V and 1 from J; bases not matched to a gene: 8. The CDR3 has 15 residues. Germline values: CDR1 DFQATT, CDR2 SNEGSKA (reference sequence). The CDR3 nucleotides read TGCAGTGCTAGCTTTGGCGGGAGTTTCCAAGAGACCCAGTACTTC. Translated, it gives CSASFGGSFQETQYF.

The rearrangement links TRBV5-6 to TRBJ2-7, with 8 bases identical to TRBD2. The CDR3 runs to 15 residues. The ends lost 4 bases at V and 4 bases at J; junction bases unmatched: 10. The germline V gene encodes CDR1 SGHDT and CDR2 YYEEEE. Written as DNA, the CDR3 is TGTGCCAGCAGCGGACCAGCGGGAGTTGAGTACGAGCAGTACTTC. This codes for CASSGPAGVEYEQYF.

V is TRBV20-1 and J is TRBJ1-3; D is unclear. Germline lookup yields CDR1 DFQATT and CDR2 SNEGSKA (reference sequence). Deletions cut 1 base from V and 4 bases from J, with 5 bases between. CDR3 length: 12 amino acids. The CDR3 sequence: CSARGQGNTIYF. The CDR3, as DNA: TGCAGTGCTAGAGGCCAGGGAAACACCATATATTTT.

V is TRBV20-1 and J is TRBJ2-1; D possibly corresponds to TRBD2 (5 bases). Germline assignment: CDR1 DFQATT and CDR2 SNEGSKA (reference sequence). CDR3 length: 14 amino acids. The V end lost 2 bases, the J end lost 0 bases, and 8 bases lay between the germline ends. The CDR3 reads CSARLGSSYNEQFF. For the CDR3, the DNA is TGCAGTGCTAGACTAGGGAGCTCCTACAATGAGCAGTTCTTC.